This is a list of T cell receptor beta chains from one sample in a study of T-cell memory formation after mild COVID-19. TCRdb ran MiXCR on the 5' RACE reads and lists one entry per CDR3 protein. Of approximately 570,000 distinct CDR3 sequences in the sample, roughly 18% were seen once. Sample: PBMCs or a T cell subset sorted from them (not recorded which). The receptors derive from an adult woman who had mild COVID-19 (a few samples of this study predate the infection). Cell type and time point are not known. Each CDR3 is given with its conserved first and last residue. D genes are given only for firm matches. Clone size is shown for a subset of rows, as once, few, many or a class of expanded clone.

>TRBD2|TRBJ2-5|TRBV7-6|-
TGTGCCAGCAGCTTAGAGGTGGCGGGAGGTTGGGAGACCCAGTACTTC
CASSLEVAGGWETQYF
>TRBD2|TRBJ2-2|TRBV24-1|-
TGTGCCACCAGTGAGCCGGGAGGGGGAACCGGGGAGCTGTTTTTT
CATSEPGGGTGELFF
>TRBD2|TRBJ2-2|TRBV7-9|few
TGTGCCAGCACACTAGCGGGAGGTCGCGGGGAGCTGTTTTTT
CASTLAGGRGELFF
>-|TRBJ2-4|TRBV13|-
TGTGCCAGCAGCTTCCGGGGGCCGATAAACATTCAGTACTTC
CASSFRGPINIQYF
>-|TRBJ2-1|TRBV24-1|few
TGTGCCACCAGTGATTTGAAGGGCAATGAGCAGTTCTTC
CATSDLKGNEQFF
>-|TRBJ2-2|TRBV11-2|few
TGTGCCAGCAGCCAAACATGGTTCACCGGGGAGCTGTTTTTT
CASSQTWFTGELFF
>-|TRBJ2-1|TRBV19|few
TGTGCCAGTAGTATATCACTAGACAATGAGCAGTTCTTC
CASSISLDNEQFF
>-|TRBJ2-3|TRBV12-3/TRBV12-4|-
TGTGCCAGCAGTTTTCGACAACTGGGTCCCACAGATACGCAGTATTTT
CASSFRQLGPTDTQYF
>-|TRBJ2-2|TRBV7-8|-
TGTGCCAGTAGAACCCCTGCAGGGTATTCGGCCGGGGAGCTGTTTTTT
CASRTPAGYSAGELFF
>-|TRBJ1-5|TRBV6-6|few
TGTGCCAGCAGTCCTGTCGCCCGGGACTACTTCAATCAGCCCCAGCATTTT
CASSPVARDYFNQPQHF
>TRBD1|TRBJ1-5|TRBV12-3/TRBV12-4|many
TGTGCCAGCAGTTTACAGGGGGTAAATCAGCCCCAGCATTTT
CASSLQGVNQPQHF
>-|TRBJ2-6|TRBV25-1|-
TGTGCCAGCAGAGCGGGGGACAGCGACTCTGGGGCCAACGTCCTGACTTTC
CASRAGDSDSGANVLTF
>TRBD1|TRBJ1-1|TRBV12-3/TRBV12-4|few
TGTGCCAGCAGTACAGGGGTCCCGAACACTGAAGCTTTCTTT
CASSTGVPNTEAFF
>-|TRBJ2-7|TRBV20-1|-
TGCAGTGCTAGAGGACAGAGCTCCTACGAGCAGTACTTC
CSARGQSSYEQYF
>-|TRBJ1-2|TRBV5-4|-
TGTGCCAGCAGCCGCTATACCACGGAGGGTGAGGATGGCTACACCTTC
CASSRYTTEGEDGYTF
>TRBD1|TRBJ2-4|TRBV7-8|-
TGTGCCAGCAGCTCCCGACTCGGGACAGGATCGTCAAACATTCAGTACTTC
CASSSRLGTGSSNIQYF
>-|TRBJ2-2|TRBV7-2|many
TGTGCCAGCAGCCCCCACCCGGGTCAAACCGGGGAGCTGTTTTTT
CASSPHPGQTGELFF
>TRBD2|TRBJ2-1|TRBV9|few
TGTGCCAGCAGCGCCGACCCTGGGAGGGGGCAGTTCTTC
CASSADPGRGQFF
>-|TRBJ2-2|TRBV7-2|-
TGTGCCAGCAGCTTAGTTGGCTACGCCGGGGAGCTGTTTTTT
CASSLVGYAGELFF
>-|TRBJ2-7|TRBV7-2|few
TGTGCCAGCAGCTTAGTTAGCCCGCCACCTCTGGGGGAGCAGTACTTC
CASSLVSPPPLGEQYF
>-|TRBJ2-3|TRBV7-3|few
TGTGCCAGCAGCTCGTCCGGGTACGGCCCCACAGATACGCAGTATTTT
CASSSSGYGPTDTQYF